This is a list of T cell receptor beta chains from one sample in a study of blood T cell repertoires in COVID-19. The repertoire was sequenced with immunoSEQ multiplex PCR; TCRdb's copy has only in-frame clones and lacks some. The top ten hold about 10% of the sample, which has about 98,000 clones, 80% to 90% seen once. Specimen: peripheral blood. The receptors were gathered from a middle-aged man with active or convalescent COVID-19. CDR3s include the opening cysteine and the closing phenylalanine or tryptophan. The order of the fields is clone size, V gene, D gene, J gene, CDR3 DNA, CDR3 protein. D genes are given only for firm matches. Clone size appears in some rows only: once, few, many, or a class for an expanded clone.

-	TRBV9	TRBD1	TRBJ2-7	TGTGCCAGCAGCGCCGGGACAGGCCTTAGAGCCGAGCAGTACTTC	CASSAGTGLRAEQYF
-	TRBV24-1	TRBD1	TRBJ2-1	TGTGCCACCAGTGATTCCTCAGGGGGCCGGGATGAGCAGTTCTTC	CATSDSSGGRDEQFF
-	TRBV9	-	TRBJ1-6	TGTGCCAGCAGCGTGGGGCCGGGGAGACAGGCCCTTTCCTCCTATAATTCACCCCTCCACTTT	CASSVGPGRQALSSYNSPLHF
-	TRBV6-5	TRBD1	TRBJ1-5	TGTGCCAGCAGTTACGGGACAGCAGATAATCAGCCCCAGCATTTT	CASSYGTADNQPQHF
-	TRBV9	TRBD2	TRBJ2-2	TGTGCCAGCAGCGTAGTTCATGGGACTAGCGGGGACGGGGAGCTGTTTTTT	CASSVVHGTSGDGELFF
-	TRBV7-9	-	TRBJ1-3	TGTGCCAGCAGCCCAGACAGGAGCGCAGGAAACACCATATATTTT	CASSPDRSAGNTIYF
-	TRBV19	-	TRBJ1-4	TGTGCCAGTAGCCTCAGGGAAGGTGAAAAACTGTTTTTT	CASSLREGEKLFF
-	TRBV5-1	TRBD2	TRBJ2-5	TGCGCCAGCGGGGGGGGTCAAGAGACCCAGTACTTC	CASGGGQETQYF
-	TRBV27	-	TRBJ1-1	TGTGCCAGCAGTCGTCCAGACAGAACCACTGAAGCTTTCTTT	CASSRPDRTTEAFF
-	TRBV7-2	TRBD2	TRBJ2-3	TGTGCCAGCTGGTCTAGCGGGGTTAGCACAGATACGCAGTATTTT	CASWSSGVSTDTQYF
-	TRBV7-9	TRBD2	TRBJ2-3	TGTGCCAGCAGCGTTCTTGCGGGGGGTCTAGATACGCAGTATTTT	CASSVLAGGLDTQYF
-	TRBV2	-	TRBJ1-1	TGTGCCAGCAGGGTGAGAGTAGCTTTCTTT	CASRVRVAFF
-	TRBV6-1	TRBD1	TRBJ1-5	TGTGCCAGCAGTGCGACTGGACAGGGGGTTAGACAGCCCCAGCATTTT	CASSATGQGVRQPQHF
-	TRBV3-1/TRBV3-2	TRBD1	TRBJ1-1	TGTGCCAGCAGCCAAGATGCCAGGGGGCATACTGAAGCTTTCTTT	CASSQDARGHTEAFF
-	TRBV10-3	-	TRBJ2-5	TGTGCCATCAGTGCCAGCGAAAGAGAGACCCAGTACTTC	CAISASERETQYF
-	TRBV3-1/TRBV3-2	TRBD1	TRBJ1-4	TGTGCCAGCAGCCCACAGGGGGTAACTAATGAAAAACTGTTTTTT	CASSPQGVTNEKLFF
-	TRBV19	TRBD1	TRBJ2-7	TGTGCCAGTAGCCCGGCTCTGGGACAGGGGACCTACGAGCAGTACTTC	CASSPALGQGTYEQYF
-	TRBV15	-	TRBJ1-2	TGTGCCACCAGCGCAGTCAACTATGGCTACACCTTC	CATSAVNYGYTF
-	TRBV5-5	-	TRBJ2-7	TGTGCCAGCAGCTTCCCTCAAGAGGGCCGGGCAATCGACGAGCAGTACTTC	CASSFPQEGRAIDEQYF
once	TRBV27	-	TRBJ1-2	TGTGCCAGCAATTCAAGGGGTGCGGCTAACTATGGCTACACCTTC	CASNSRGAANYGYTF
-	TRBV10-1	-	TRBJ1-6	TGCGCCAGCAGGGTGGGCAGCACCTCCTATAATTCACCCCTCCACTTT	CASRVGSTSYNSPLHF
-	TRBV5-4	-	TRBJ2-7	TGTGCCAGCAGCTTACAGGGTTTCTCCTACGAGCAGTACTTC	CASSLQGFSYEQYF
-	TRBV6-5	TRBD2	TRBJ2-5	TGTGCCAGCAGTCATCGGACTAGCGGGGGTGAGACCCAGTACTTC	CASSHRTSGGETQYF
-	TRBV7-3	TRBD1	TRBJ2-3	TGTGCCAGCAGCTACGGACAGGGAAGGAGCACAGATACGCAGTATTTT	CASSYGQGRSTDTQYF
-	TRBV10-2	TRBD2	TRBJ2-3	TGCGCCAGCAGTCCGGGACTAGCAATACATACGCAGTATTTT	CASSPGLAIHTQYF
-	TRBV18	-	TRBJ1-3	TGTGCCAGCTCCACAGGGTCGGACACCATATATTTT	CASSTGSDTIYF
-	TRBV27	TRBD1	TRBJ1-4	TGTGCCAGCACCCGCCAGGGGGCGGATGAAAAACTGTTTTTT	CASTRQGADEKLFF
-	TRBV3-1/TRBV3-2	TRBD2	TRBJ2-7	TGTGCCAGCAGGTCCGGGACTAGCCTTCCGTACGAGCAGTACTTC	CASRSGTSLPYEQYF
-	TRBV6-5	-	TRBJ1-2	TGTGCCAGCAGCTCGCGGACAGACCTCTTTGGCTACACCTTC	CASSSRTDLFGYTF
once	TRBV7-2	-	TRBJ2-7	TGTGCCAGCAGCTTAGGGAGCGGCGGATACGAGCAGTACTTC	CASSLGSGGYEQYF
few	TRBV6-5	-	TRBJ1-2	TGTGCCAGCAGCCGCCAGGGGATCGGCTACACCTTC	CASSRQGIGYTF
once	TRBV21-1	-	TRBJ2-3	TGTGCCAGCAGCAAGAAGGACAGAACCTCCACAGATACGCAGTATTTT	CASSKKDRTSTDTQYF
-	TRBV5-1	-	TRBJ2-1	TGCGCCAGCAGCTTGGACAACTACAATGAGCAGTTCTTC	CASSLDNYNEQFF
-	TRBV6-5	TRBD1	TRBJ1-6	TGTGCCAGCAGTTATCGCCAGACAGGGAATTCACCCCTCCACTTT	CASSYRQTGNSPLHF
-	TRBV30	-	TRBJ1-3	TGTGCCTGGAGTGTAAGAACACCCCGTGGAAACACCATATATTTT	CAWSVRTPRGNTIYF
-	TRBV10-3	-	TRBJ1-3	TGTGCCATCAGTGTTGGGGGGGCTTCCGGAAACACCATATATTTT	CAISVGGASGNTIYF
-	TRBV6-5	TRBD1	TRBJ2-7	TGTGCCAGCAGTTATGGGCCGGGACAGGGATCCTACGAGCAGTACTTC	CASSYGPGQGSYEQYF
-	TRBV4-3	-	TRBJ1-2	TGCGCCAGCAGCCAAGGGCAGATCAACTATGGCTACACCTTC	CASSQGQINYGYTF
-	TRBV6-5	-	TRBJ1-6	TGTGCCAGCAGGCCCCTACAGAATTCACCCCTCCACTTT	CASRPLQNSPLHF
many	TRBV2	TRBD1	TRBJ1-1	TGTGCCAGCAGATTACAGGGGCCCACTGAAGCTTTCTTT	CASRLQGPTEAFF
-	TRBV6-6	-	TRBJ2-1	TGTGCCAGCACATCAGGCTCCTACAATGAGCAGTTCTTC	CASTSGSYNEQFF
few	TRBV14	-	TRBJ2-1	TGTGCCAGCAGCCTACAGTGGAATGAGCAGTTCTTC	CASSLQWNEQFF
-	TRBV6-5	TRBD1	TRBJ2-7	TGTGCCAGCAGTTCCACAGGGGGCGAGCAGTACTTC	CASSSTGGEQYF
-	TRBV19	-	TRBJ1-1	TGTGCCAGTAGCATCGACAGGAAAGCTTTCTTT	CASSIDRKAFF
-	TRBV7-9	-	TRBJ1-4	TGTGCCAGCAGCTTGACGCAGGGGAGTGAAAAACTGTTTTTT	CASSLTQGSEKLFF
-	TRBV7-7	-	TRBJ2-5	TGTGCTAGCAGCTCGCACCCCGGGGGATCGGAGACCCAGTACTTC	CASSSHPGGSETQYF
-	TRBV7-2	TRBD2	TRBJ2-7	TGTGCCAGCAGCTCCCACGGACTAGCGGGGGAGCAGTACTTC	CASSSHGLAGEQYF
once	TRBV15	TRBD1	TRBJ1-2	TGTGCCACCAGCAGAGGAACCGGGACAGCCAACTATGGCTACACCTTC	CATSRGTGTANYGYTF
few	TRBV7-9	-	TRBJ1-1	TGTGCCAGCAGCGTCCGGGACACTGAAGCTTTCTTT	CASSVRDTEAFF
-	TRBV5-1	-	TRBJ2-3	TGCGCCAGCAGCCTGGACGGGAGCACAGATACGCAGTATTTT	CASSLDGSTDTQYF
once	TRBV4-2	-	TRBJ1-2	TGTGCCAGCAGCCAAGCGGGGGACTATGGCTACACCTTC	CASSQAGDYGYTF
-	TRBV27	-	TRBJ1-2	TGTGCCAGCACCGCCATGGGAGCCCGGCTGAATGGCTACACCTTC	CASTAMGARLNGYTF
once	TRBV18	TRBD1	TRBJ2-4	TGTGCCACTACCGGACAGGGCCAACTAGCCAAAAACATTCAGTACTTC	CATTGQGQLAKNIQYF
-	TRBV12-3/TRBV12-4	TRBD1	TRBJ1-2	TGTGCCAGCAACCTACAGGGGGCGCGAGGCTACACCTTC	CASNLQGARGYTF
few	TRBV2	-	TRBJ1-2	TGTGCCAGCAGTCCAGACAAAAACTATGGCTACACCTTC	CASSPDKNYGYTF
-	TRBV15	TRBD2	TRBJ2-7	TGTGCCACCAGCAGAGATTCGGCGGGAGATTACGAGCAGTACTTC	CATSRDSAGDYEQYF